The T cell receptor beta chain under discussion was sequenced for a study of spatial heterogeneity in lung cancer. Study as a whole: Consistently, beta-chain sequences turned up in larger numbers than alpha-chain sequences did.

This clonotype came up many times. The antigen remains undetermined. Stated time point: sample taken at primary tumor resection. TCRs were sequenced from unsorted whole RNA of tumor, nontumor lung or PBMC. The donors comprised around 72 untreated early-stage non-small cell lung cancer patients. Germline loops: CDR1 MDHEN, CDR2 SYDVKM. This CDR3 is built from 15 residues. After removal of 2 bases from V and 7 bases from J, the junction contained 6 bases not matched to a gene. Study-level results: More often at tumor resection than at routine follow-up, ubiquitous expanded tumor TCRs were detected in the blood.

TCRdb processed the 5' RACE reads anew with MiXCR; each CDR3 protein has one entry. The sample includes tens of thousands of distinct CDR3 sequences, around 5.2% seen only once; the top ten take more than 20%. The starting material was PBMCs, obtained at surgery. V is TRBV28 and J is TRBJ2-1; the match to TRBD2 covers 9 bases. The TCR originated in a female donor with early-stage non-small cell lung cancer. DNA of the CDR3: TGTGCCAGCAGTTTAGCGGGGGGGCCTAAGAATGAGCAGTTCTTC. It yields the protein CASSLAGGPKNEQFF.